The next 17 T cell receptor beta chains were all read from a single sample in a study of blood T cell repertoires in COVID-19. Only in-frame clones appear in the TCRdb table, and some are missing; sequencing was by immunoSEQ multiplex PCR. The sample yields about 220,000 clones, roughly 84% seen once. Sequencing was done on a sample of peripheral blood. These receptor sequences come from a man aged 30-40 years with active or convalescent COVID-19.

This chain connects TRBV27 to TRBJ1-2; TRBD1 is a possible D gene (6 bases). The CDR3 spans 14 residues. V was clipped by 10 bases and J by 4 bases, with 19 bases between them. Per germline, CDR1 MNHEY and CDR2 SMNVEV (reference sequence). Here the CDR3 DNA reads TGTGCCACAAAATCCCAGGGGATCGGCTATGGCTACACCTTC. It is translated as CATKSQGIGYGYTF.

This chain joins TRBV6-2 or TRBV6-3 and TRBJ2-4, with TRBD1 matching 9 bases. CDR3 length: 16 residues. From germline, CDR1 is MNHEY and CDR2 SVGEGT. J gave up 8 bases and V 2 bases, and 10 bases lay outside the gene matches. The CDR3 loop reads CASSYTPGTGRDIQYF. CDR3 in DNA: TGTGCCAGCAGTTACACCCCCGGGACAGGGAGAGACATTCAGTACTTC.

CDR3 sequence: CASSLSTALNTEAFF. For the CDR3, the DNA is TGCGCCAGCAGCTTGAGTACAGCCCTGAACACTGAAGCTTTCTTT. The chain is built from TRBV5-1 and TRBJ1-1; D is undetermined. Germline-derived CDR1 and CDR2 are SGHRS and YFSETQ. The CDR3 spans 15 residues. The germline V and J ends were trimmed by 1 base and 0 bases, with 10 bases remaining between them.

The rearrangement joins TRBV27 to TRBJ2-2; 9 bases agree with TRBD2. Trimming took 3 bases from V and 5 from J; bases not matched to a gene: 10. Germline values: CDR1 MNHEY, CDR2 SMNVEV (reference sequence). This CDR3 comprises 17 residues. The DNA for the CDR3 is TGTGCCAGCAGTTTCATCACCACTAGCGGGCAAACCGGGGAGCTGTTTTTT. This sequence encodes CASSFITTSGQTGELFF.

The rearrangement joins TRBV6-2 or TRBV6-3 to TRBJ2-7, with 9 bases identical to TRBD1. The germline CDR1 and CDR2 sequences are MNHEY and SVGEGT. There are 15 residues in the CDR3. The trim removed 5 bases at V and 4 bases at J, leaving 9 bases unmatched. CDR3 residues: CASSDGTGRMYEQYF. Here the CDR3 DNA reads TGTGCCAGCAGTGACGGGACAGGGAGAATGTACGAGCAGTACTTC.

The rearrangement joins TRBV7-8 to TRBJ1-5, with 7 bases aligning to TRBD1. Germline CDR1 SGHVS, CDR2 FQNEAQ. With 3 bases clipped from V and 6 bases from J, the junction kept 11 bases outside the gene matches. The CDR3 is made up of 16 amino acids. The CDR3 loop is CASSLESTGLGQPQHF. Here the CDR3 DNA reads TGTGCCAGCAGCTTGGAGTCGACAGGGCTTGGTCAGCCCCAGCATTTT.

The rearrangement uses TRBV24-1 and TRBJ1-5; D may be TRBD1 (5 bases). Germline V gives CDR1 KGHDR, CDR2 SFDVKD. The V end was cut by 6 bases, the J end by 6 bases, with 14 bases between. The CDR3 is made up of 14 amino acids. This CDR3 reads CATSQGPRGQPQHF. The CDR3 DNA is TGTGCCACCAGTCAAGGCCCAAGGGGTCAGCCCCAGCATTTT.

Worth noting for this clone: Mismatch with germline at one junction end may stem from a read error. This rearrangement joins TRBV7-7 to TRBJ2-1; 10 bases map to TRBD1. CDR1 is SSHAT and CDR2 is FNYEAQ in the germline V gene (reference sequence). This CDR3 has 15 amino acids. DNA of the CDR3: TGTGCTAGCAGCTCGGGGACAGGGGTTTTCAATGAGCAGTTCTTC. It codes for CASSSGTGVFNEQFF. Full variable domain (missing parts from reference TRBV7-7 and TRBJ2-1): GAGVSQSPRYKVTKRGQDVTLRCDPISSHATLYWYQQALGQGPEFLTYFNYEAQPDKSGLPSDRFSAERPEGSISTLTIQRTEQRDSAMYRCASSSGTGVFNEQFFGPGTRLTVL.

The chain has TRBV19 and TRBJ2-2; 7 bases line up with TRBD1. CDR1 is LNHDA, CDR2 SQIVND, per germline (reference sequence). The trim removed 5 bases at V and 7 bases at J, leaving 10 bases unmatched. The CDR3 has 15 residues. CDR3 nucleotides: TGTGCCAGTAGTGCGTCAGGGGGAAGAGGCGGGGAGCTGTTTTTT. This codes for CASSASGGRGGELFF.

V is TRBV7-2 and J is TRBJ2-7; 7 nucleotides agree with TRBD1. V dropped 7 bases and J dropped 7; count of bases not matched to a gene: 10. CDR3 length: 13 amino acids. Germline V gene sequence: CDR1 SGHTA, CDR2 FQGNSA. The CDR3 protein is CASTLGTALEQYF. CDR3 in DNA: TGTGCCAGCACCCTCGGGACAGCCTTAGAGCAGTACTTC.

The CDR3 is CASSLPRTDYSNQPQHF. CDR3 nucleotides: TGTGCCAGCAGCCTCCCCCGGACTGATTATAGCAATCAGCCCCAGCATTTT. This chain connects TRBV3-1 (or the pseudogene TRBV3-2) to TRBJ1-5; D unresolved. CDR1 LGHDT and CDR2 YNNKEL come from the germline V gene (reference sequence). With 4 bases removed from V and 0 bases from J, the gap between germline ends came to 16 bases. The CDR3 has 17 residues.

CDR3 protein: CASSLGRGLSQETQYF. The CDR3 DNA sequence: TGTGCCAGCAGCTTAGGTCGGGGACTGAGCCAAGAGACCCAGTACTTC. The V call is TRBV11-2, the J call TRBJ2-5, with D possibly TRBD2 on 6 matching bases. The germline gives CDR1 SGHAT, CDR2 FQNNGV. The ends were cut back, 1 base at V and 1 base at J, with 13 bases in the middle. CDR3 length: 16 amino acids.

This clone was observed a single time. V is TRBV4-1 and J is TRBJ1-5, with D tentatively TRBD1 (5 bases). Trimming stripped 0 bases from V and 7 bases from J, with 13 bases between. Per germline, CDR1 MGHRA and CDR2 YSYEKL. This CDR3 region has 15 residues. The CDR3 sequence: CASSQDFDGGQPQHF. The CDR3 DNA reads as TGCGCCAGCAGCCAAGATTTTGACGGGGGACAGCCCCAGCATTTT.

This clone appeared a few times. The chain joins TRBV30 to TRBJ2-3; 9 bases are a match to TRBD1. Germline trimming cut 4 bases from V and 11 bases from J; bases unmatched to any gene: 7. The germline CDR1 and CDR2 sequences are GTSNPN and SVGIG (reference sequence). CDR3 length: 12 residues. CDR3 loop: CAWTGTGREQYF. In DNA form, the CDR3 reads TGTGCCTGGACCGGGACAGGGAGAGAGCAGTATTTT.

This chain uses TRBV28 with TRBJ1-6, with D possibly being TRBD1 (6 bases). Germline-derived CDR1 and CDR2 are MDHEN and SYDVKM. CDR3 length equals 14 residues. V dropped 6 bases and J dropped 8 bases, with 14 bases sitting between them. This chain's CDR3 is CASSLTGMHSPLHF. Written as DNA, the CDR3 is TGTGCCAGCAGCCTAACAGGGATGCATTCACCCCTCCACTTT.

This clone was counted a few times. The V call is TRBV18, the J call TRBJ1-1; D gene ambiguous. Germline CDR1 and CDR2: KGHSH and LQKENI. The CDR3 loop spans 16 amino acids. Trimming cost V 2 bases and J 4 bases, with 17 bases left between them. The CDR3, as DNA: TGTGCCAGCTCACCAGATATTCCAGCTTCTAGCACTGAAGCTTTCTTT. Protein: CASSPDIPASSTEAFF.

V is TRBV29-1 and J is TRBJ1-2; 7 bases are a match to TRBD1. The J segment lost 0 bases and the V segment lost 7 bases, leaving 11 bases of the junction unmatched. Germline loops: CDR1 SQVTM, CDR2 ANQGSEA. CDR3 size: 15 residues. For the CDR3, the DNA is TGCAGCGCTGAGTCGGCAGGGGGACCTAACTATGGCTACACCTTC. Translating gives CSAESAGGPNYGYTF.